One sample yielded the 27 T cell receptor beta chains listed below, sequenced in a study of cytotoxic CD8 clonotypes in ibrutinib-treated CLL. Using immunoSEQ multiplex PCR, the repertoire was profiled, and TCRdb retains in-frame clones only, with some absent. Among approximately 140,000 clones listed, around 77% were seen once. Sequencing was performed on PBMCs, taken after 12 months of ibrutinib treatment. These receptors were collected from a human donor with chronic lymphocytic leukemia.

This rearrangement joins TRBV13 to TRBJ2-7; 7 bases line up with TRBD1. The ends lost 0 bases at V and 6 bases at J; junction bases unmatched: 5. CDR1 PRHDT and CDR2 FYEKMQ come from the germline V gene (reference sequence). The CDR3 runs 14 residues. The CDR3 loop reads CASSLGTGRREQYF. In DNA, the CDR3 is TGTGCCAGCAGCTTAGGGACAGGGCGGCGCGAGCAGTACTTC.

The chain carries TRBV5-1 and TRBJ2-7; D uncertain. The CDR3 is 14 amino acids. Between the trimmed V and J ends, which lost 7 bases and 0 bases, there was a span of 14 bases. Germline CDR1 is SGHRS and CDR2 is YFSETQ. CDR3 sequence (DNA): TGCGCCAGCGGCCTAATGTATGGCTCCTACGAGCAGTACTTC. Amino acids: CASGLMYGSYEQYF. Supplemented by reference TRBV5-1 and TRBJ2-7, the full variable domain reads KAGVTQTPRYLIKTRGQQVTLSCSPISGHRSVSWYQQTPGQGLQFLFEYFSETQRNKGNFPGRFSGRQFSNSRSEMNVSTLELGDSALYLCASGLMYGSYEQYFGPGTRLTVT.

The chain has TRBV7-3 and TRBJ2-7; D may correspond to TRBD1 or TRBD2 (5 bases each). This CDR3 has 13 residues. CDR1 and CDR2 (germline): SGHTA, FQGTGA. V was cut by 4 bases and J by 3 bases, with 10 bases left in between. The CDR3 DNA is TGTGCCAGCAGCTCGGGACCTGGCTACGAGCAGTACTTC. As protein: CASSSGPGYEQYF.

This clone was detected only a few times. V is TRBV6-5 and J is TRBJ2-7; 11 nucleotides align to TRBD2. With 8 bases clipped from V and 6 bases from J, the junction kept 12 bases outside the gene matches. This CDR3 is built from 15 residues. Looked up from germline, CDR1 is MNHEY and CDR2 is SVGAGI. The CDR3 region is CASGGLAGPTGEQYF. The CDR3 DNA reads TGTGCCAGCGGTGGACTAGCGGGCCCCACGGGCGAGCAGTACTTC.

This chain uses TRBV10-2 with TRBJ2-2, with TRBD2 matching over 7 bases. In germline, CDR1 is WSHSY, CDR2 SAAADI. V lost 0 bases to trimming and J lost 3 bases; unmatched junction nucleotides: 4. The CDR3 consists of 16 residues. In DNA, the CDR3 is TGCGCCAGCAGTGAGTCTGCGGGAGCACACACCGGGGAGCTGTTTTTT. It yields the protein CASSESAGAHTGELFF.

In DNA form, the CDR3 reads TGTGCCAGCAGTTTTTCTGGTCAGCCCTATGGCTACACCTTC. Amino acid sequence: CASSFSGQPYGYTF. The chain is built from TRBV28 and TRBJ1-2; D gene ambiguous. CDR1 is MDHEN, CDR2 SYDVKM, per germline. The CDR3 covers 14 residues. Trimming removed 3 bases from V and 4 bases from J, with 12 bases in between.

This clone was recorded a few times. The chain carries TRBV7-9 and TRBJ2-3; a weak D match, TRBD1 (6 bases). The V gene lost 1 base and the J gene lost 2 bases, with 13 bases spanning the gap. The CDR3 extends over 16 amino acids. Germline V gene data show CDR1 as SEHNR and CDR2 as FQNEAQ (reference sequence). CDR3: CASSLGAGAHTDTQYF. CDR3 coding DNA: TGTGCCAGCAGCTTAGGTGCAGGGGCCCACACAGATACGCAGTATTTT.

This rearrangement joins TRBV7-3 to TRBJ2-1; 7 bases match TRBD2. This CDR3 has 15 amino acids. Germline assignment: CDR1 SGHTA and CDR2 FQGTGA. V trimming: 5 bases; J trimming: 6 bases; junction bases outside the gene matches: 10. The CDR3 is CASSRSGGGSNEQFF. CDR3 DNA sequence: TGTGCCAGCAGCCGATCGGGGGGAGGTTCCAATGAGCAGTTCTTC.

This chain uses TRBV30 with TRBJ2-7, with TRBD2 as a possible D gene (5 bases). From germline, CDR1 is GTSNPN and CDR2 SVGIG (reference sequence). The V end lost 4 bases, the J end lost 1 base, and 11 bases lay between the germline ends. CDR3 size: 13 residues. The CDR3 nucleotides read TGTGCCTGGAATGGGGAGTGGTCCTACGAGCAGTACTTC. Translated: CAWNGEWSYEQYF.

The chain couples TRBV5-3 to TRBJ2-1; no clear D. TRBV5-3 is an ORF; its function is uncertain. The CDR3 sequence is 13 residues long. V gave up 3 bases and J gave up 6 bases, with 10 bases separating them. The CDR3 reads CARSSPVPNEQFF. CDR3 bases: TGTGCCAGAAGCTCCCCTGTTCCCAATGAGCAGTTCTTC.

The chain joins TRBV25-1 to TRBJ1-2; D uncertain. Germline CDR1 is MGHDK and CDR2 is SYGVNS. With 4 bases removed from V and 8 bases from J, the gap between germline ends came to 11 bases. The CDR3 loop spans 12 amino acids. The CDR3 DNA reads TGTGCCAGCAGTGTGGGGATGATGGGCTACACCTTC. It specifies CASSVGMMGYTF.

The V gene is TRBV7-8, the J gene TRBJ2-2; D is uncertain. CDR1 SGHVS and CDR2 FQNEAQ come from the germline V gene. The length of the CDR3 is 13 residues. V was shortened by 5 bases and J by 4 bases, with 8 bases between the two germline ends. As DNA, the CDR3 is TGTGCCAGCAGCATTTCAGGCACCGGGGAGCTGTTTTTT. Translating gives CASSISGTGELFF.

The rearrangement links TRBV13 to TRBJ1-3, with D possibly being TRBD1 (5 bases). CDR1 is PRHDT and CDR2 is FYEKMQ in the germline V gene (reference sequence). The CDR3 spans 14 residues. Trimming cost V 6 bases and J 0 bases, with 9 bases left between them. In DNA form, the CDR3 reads TGTGCCAGCAGGCACGACAGCTCTGGAAACACCATATATTTT. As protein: CASRHDSSGNTIYF.

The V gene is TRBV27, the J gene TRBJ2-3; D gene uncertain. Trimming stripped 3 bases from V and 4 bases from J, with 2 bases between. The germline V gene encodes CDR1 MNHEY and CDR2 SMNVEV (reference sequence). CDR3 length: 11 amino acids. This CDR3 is CASSFSDTQYF. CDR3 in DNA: TGTGCCAGCAGTTTTTCAGATACGCAGTATTTT.

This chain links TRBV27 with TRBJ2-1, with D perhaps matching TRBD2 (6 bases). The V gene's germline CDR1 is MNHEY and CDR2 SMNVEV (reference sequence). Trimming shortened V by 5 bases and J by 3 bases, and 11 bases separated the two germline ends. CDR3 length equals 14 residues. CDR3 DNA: TGTGCCAGCAGTCTACGGGGGAGCTACAATGAGCAGTTCTTC. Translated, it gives CASSLRGSYNEQFF.

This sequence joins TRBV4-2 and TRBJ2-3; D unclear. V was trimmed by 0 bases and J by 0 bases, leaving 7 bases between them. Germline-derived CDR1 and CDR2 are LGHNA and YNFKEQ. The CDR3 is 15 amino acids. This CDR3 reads CASSQEGRSTDTQYF. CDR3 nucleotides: TGTGCCAGCAGCCAAGAAGGCCGAAGCACAGATACGCAGTATTTT.

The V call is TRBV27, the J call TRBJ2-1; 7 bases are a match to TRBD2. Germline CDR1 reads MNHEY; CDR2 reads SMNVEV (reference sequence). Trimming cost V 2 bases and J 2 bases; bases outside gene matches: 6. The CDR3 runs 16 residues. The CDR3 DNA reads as TGTGCCAGCAGTTTACTGGCGGGACTACCCTACAATGAGCAGTTCTTC. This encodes CASSLLAGLPYNEQFF.

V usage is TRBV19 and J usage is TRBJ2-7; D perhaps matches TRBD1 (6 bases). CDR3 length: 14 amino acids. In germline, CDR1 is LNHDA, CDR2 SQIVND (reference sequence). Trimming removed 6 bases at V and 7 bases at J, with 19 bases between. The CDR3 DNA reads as TGTGCCAGTAGAGAACACAGGGACGGTTGGGAGCAGTACTTC. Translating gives CASREHRDGWEQYF. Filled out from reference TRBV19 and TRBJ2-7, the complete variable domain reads DGGITQSPKYLFRKEGQNVTLSCEQNLNHDAMYWYRQDPGQGLRLIYYSQIVNDFQKGDIAEGYSVSREKKESFPLTVTSAQKNPTAFYLCASREHRDGWEQYFGPGTRLTVT.

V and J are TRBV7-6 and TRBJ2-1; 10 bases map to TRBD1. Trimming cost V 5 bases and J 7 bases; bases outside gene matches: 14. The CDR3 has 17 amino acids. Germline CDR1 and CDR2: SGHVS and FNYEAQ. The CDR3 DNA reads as TGTGCCAGCAGCCGCGAGGGGTGGGACAGGGGACCAAATGAGCAGTTCTTC. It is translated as CASSREGWDRGPNEQFF.

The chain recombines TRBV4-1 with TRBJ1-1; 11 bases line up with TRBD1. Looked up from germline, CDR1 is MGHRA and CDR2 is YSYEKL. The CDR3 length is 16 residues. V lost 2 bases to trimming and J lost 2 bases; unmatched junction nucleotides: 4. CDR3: CASSQRTGGANTEAFF. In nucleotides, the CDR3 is TGCGCCAGCAGCCAAAGGACAGGGGGCGCCAACACTGAAGCTTTCTTT.

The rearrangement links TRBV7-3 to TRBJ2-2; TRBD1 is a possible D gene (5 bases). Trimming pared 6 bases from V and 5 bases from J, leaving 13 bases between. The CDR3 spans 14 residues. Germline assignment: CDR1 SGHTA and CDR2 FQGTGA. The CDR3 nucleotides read TGTGCCAGCAGAAGAGGCCAGGGTACCGGGGAGCTGTTTTTT. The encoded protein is CASRRGQGTGELFF.

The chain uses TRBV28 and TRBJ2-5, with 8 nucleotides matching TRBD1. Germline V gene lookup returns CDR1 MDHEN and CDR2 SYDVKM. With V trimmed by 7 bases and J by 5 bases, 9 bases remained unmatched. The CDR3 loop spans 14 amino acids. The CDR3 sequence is CASTPDRVPETQYF. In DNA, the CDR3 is TGTGCCAGCACCCCGGACAGGGTCCCGGAGACCCAGTACTTC.

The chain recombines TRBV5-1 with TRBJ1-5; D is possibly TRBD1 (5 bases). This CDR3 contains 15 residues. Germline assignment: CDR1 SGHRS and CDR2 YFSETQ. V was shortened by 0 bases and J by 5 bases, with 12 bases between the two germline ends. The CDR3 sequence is CASSLGPGGDQPQHF. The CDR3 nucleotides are TGCGCCAGCAGCTTGGGTCCAGGAGGGGATCAGCCCCAGCATTTT.

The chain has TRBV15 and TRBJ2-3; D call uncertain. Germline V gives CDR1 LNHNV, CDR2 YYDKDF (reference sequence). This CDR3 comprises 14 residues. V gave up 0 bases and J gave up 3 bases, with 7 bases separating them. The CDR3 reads CATSRDPLTDTQYF. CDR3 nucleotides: TGTGCCACCAGCAGAGACCCTCTAACAGATACGCAGTATTTT.

The CDR3 loop is CASSLVGRSYEQYF. CDR3 sequence (DNA): TGCGCCAGCAGCTTGGTTGGACGCTCCTACGAGCAGTACTTC. This rearrangement joins TRBV5-1 to TRBJ2-7; D is undetermined. Germline CDR1 reads SGHRS; CDR2 reads YFSETQ. Trimming left V 0 bases short and J 0 bases short, with 7 bases between. This CDR3 has 14 amino acids.

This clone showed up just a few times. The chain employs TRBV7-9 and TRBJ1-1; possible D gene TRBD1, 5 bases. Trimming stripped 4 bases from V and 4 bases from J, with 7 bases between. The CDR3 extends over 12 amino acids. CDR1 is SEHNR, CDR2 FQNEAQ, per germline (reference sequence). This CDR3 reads CASSSQGTEAFF. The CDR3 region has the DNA TGTGCCAGCAGCTCCCAGGGCACTGAAGCTTTCTTT.

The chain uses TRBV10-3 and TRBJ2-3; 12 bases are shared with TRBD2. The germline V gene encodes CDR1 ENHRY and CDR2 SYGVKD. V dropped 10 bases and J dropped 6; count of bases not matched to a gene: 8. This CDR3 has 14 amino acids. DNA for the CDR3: TGTGCCACCAGACTAGCGGGAGTTGTGGATACGCAGTATTTT. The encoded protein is CATRLAGVVDTQYF.